This T cell receptor beta chain appears in the sequencing data of a study of T-cell memory formation after mild COVID-19 (dated by TCRdb to the early 2020s). About the study as a whole: TCR sequence clusters from the two donors were largely donor specific. In two donors, T-cell clones that expanded and contracted after mild COVID-19 were followed by sequencing TCRalpha and TCRbeta repertoires longitudinally. The cohort was made up of two young adult volunteers, one female and one male, who were previously healthy. The investigation overall reported the following: Contracting CD4+ clones were located mainly in the CM and EM memory subsets, whereas CD8+ clones were found to be enriched in EMRA. SARS-CoV-2 specificity was not confirmed for the second-wave clones peaking on day 37. The study included only two mild cases, and larger cohorts that include severe cases with pre-infection samples were judged to be necessary. The detection of some responding clones in pre-infection memory suggests that pre-existing cross-reactive memory T cells joined the SARS-CoV-2 response. Clones that contracted from day 15 to 85 showed balanced CD4/CD8 phenotypes, whereas a second wave of clones that expanded from day 15 to 37 leaned towards CD4+.

This sample was sequenced with an Illumina NovaSeq 6000. TCRalpha and TCRbeta cDNA libraries were constructed by 5'RACE with constant-segment primers, with sample barcodes and unique molecular identifiers being introduced. Trizol reagent was used to extract RNA from every sample. Libraries were amplified in two PCR steps, with a second sample barcode and Illumina TruSeq adapters added in the second step. The libraries were sequenced on an Illumina NovaSeq using 2 x 150 bp paired-end reads. In the source study's methods: With migec v1.2.7, reads were demultiplexed and then collapsed into UMI-guided consensus sequences. Using mixcr v2.1.11, UMI consensuses were aligned to TRA and TRB V and J templates and then assembled into clonotypes. Clonotypes were classified as expanded or contracted when called significant by both edgeR and NoisET, with noise models trained on biological replicates. For edgeR calls, a false discovery rate-adjusted p below 0.01 and a log2 fold-change threshold of 1 were applied. PCA with hierarchical clustering of max-normalized trajectories of the 1000 most abundant clonotypes was used as exploratory dynamics analysis. Each responding clone was given a CD4 or CD8 phenotype based on the CD4+ and CD8+ repertoires, which had been sequenced separately. TCRdb redid the processing of the public reads, applying fastp at Q25 and MiXCR, and retained in-frame beta chains. Each entry is one CDR3 protein sequence, shown with its most common DNA and genes. The V and J calls, along with clone size, are taken from TCRdb and not from the paper's own processing. The sample data list around 250,000 distinct CDR3 sequences, and roughly 15% of these were observed just once. The top ten clones comprise around 2% of the sample.

PBMCs were isolated by Ficoll-Paque density gradient centrifugation. Sequences DFQATT (CDR1) and SNEGSKA (CDR2) are obtained from the germline V gene (reference sequence). The CDR3 measures 12 amino acids from cysteine to phenylalanine. Only the CDR3 region is kept as DNA, spanning 36 bases read in frame from base 1. Cut back by 6 bases and 2 bases, the V and J ends lie 8 bases apart. Remarks on this clonotype: Its specific antigen is unknown. Base qualities were left out, and no much larger clone turns up one base away.

The chain employs TRBV20-1 and TRBJ1-5, with the D gene call left open. The sample taken for sequencing was PBMCs or a T cell subset sorted from them (not recorded which). The TCR was taken from an adult woman who had mild COVID-19 (a few samples of this study predate the infection). The sample titles of this study are shuffled in the database, so cell type and time point are left out; the donor was told from shared clones. The sequence in DNA is TGCAGTGCCAAAAGCGGCAATCAGCCCCAGCATTTT. The translation is CSAKSGNQPQHF.